The entry that follows covers one T cell receptor (beta chain) sequence. In this sample, this clonotype turned up once. The clone's antigen remains unknown. Base qualities are not at hand, and no much larger clone is one base apart. Single-read evidence is weak. This entry belongs to a study of response to subunit inactivated influenza vaccine (dated by TCRdb to between 2018 and 2020). For the wider study: To follow how T cells responded to a trivalent subunit inactivated influenza vaccine, the researchers relied on deep quantitative profiling of the T cell receptor repertoire. Paper-wide results and their limitations: The authors proposed that each seasonal influenza vaccination may bring in only a limited number of new T cells.

Library preparation was by RT-PCR. These reads were obtained on an Illumina HiSeq 2500. The public reads were reprocessed in TCRdb via fastp at Q25 and MiXCR, keeping in-frame beta chains. A single entry per CDR3 protein holds the most common genes and DNA from its merged rows. Here the sample has around 520,000 distinct CDR3 sequences; roughly 23% occur a single time. The ten largest make up approximately 2% of the sample. The sample was CD4+ T cells sorted from PBMCs, taken more than 4 days after vaccination. The source is a man between 45 and 60 years old who received an inactivated influenza vaccine. Donor details come from another sample of the same person, matched by shared clones.

The DNA sequence is as follows: TGCAGCGTGTGCCCCCGGGACAGGGTCACAGATACGCAGTATTTT. Its product reads: CSVCPRDRVTDTQYF. Here the chain combines TRBV29-1 and TRBJ2-3; 9 junctional bases match TRBD1. Its CDR3 holds 15 amino acids, cysteine through phenylalanine. The DNA shown is the 45-base CDR3, in frame from base 1. CDR1 and CDR2, looked up from the germline V gene, are SQVTM and ANQGSEA. Trimming removed 6 bases from V and 2 bases from J; the gene matches leave 9 bases unexplained.